Below are 31 T cell receptor beta chains sequenced from a single sample in a study of T cell repertoires in cytomegalovirus infection. These receptors lack a known antigen. One entry per CDR3 protein results from TCRdb running MiXCR on the reads. Of some 320,000 distinct CDR3 sequences in the sample, 25% to 30% were seen once. The material sequenced was cultured PBMCs, taken from culture after CMV antigen stimulation. The source of these receptors is a human donor in good health (CMV status not recorded). Some clones in this sample may be carry-over from other donors' samples.

This chain joins TRBV7-8 and TRBJ1-2, with 7 positions matching TRBD1. The CDR3 runs 13 residues. V was pared by 6 bases and J by 7 bases, with 8 bases of the junction left unmatched. From germline, CDR1 is SGHVS and CDR2 FQNEAQ. The CDR3 DNA reads TGTGCCAGCAGTCTCGACAGGGAAAGTGGCTACACCTTC. It yields the protein CASSLDRESGYTF. Variable domain in full (rest from reference TRBV7-8 and TRBJ1-2): GAGVSQSPRYKVAKRGQDVALRCDPISGHVSLFWYQQALGQGPEFLTYFQNEAQLDKSGLPSDRFFAERPEGSVSTLKIQRTQQEDSAVYLCASSLDRESGYTFGSGTRLTVV.

This clonotype was observed a handful of times. The rearrangement joins TRBV12-3 or TRBV12-4 to TRBJ1-2; the D is unclear. The CDR3 is 12 residues long. V was cut by 4 bases and J by 14 bases, with 17 bases left in between. The CDR3 reads CASSSRTVACTF. CDR3 nucleotide sequence: TGTGCCAGCAGTTCCCGGACGGTCGCGTGTACCTTC.

The chain joins TRBV7-2 to TRBJ2-5, with D perhaps assigned TRBD1 or TRBD2 (5 bases each). Trimming removed 3 bases at V and 4 bases at J, with 15 bases between. CDR3 length equals 15 residues. Germline CDR1 reads SGHTA; CDR2 reads FQGNSA. CDR3 coding DNA: TGTGCCAGCAGCTTTTCCGGGACGACCTTAGAGACCCAGTACTTC. Encoded protein: CASSFSGTTLETQYF.

This clonotype was detected only a few times. This chain joins TRBV19 and TRBJ2-3; 10 bases match TRBD2. V shed 5 bases and J 3 bases; nucleotides not matched to a gene: 17. Germline assignment: CDR1 LNHDA and CDR2 SQIVND (reference sequence). The CDR3 is 19 residues long. The CDR3 nucleotides are TGTGCCAGTAGTCCCCGACAGGGTTCGGTAGCGGGGGGAACAGATACGCAGTATTTT. This translates into CASSPRQGSVAGGTDTQYF.

This chain links TRBV18 with TRBJ1-1, with 9 bases lining up with TRBD1. The CDR3 consists of 15 residues. Germline loops: CDR1 KGHSH, CDR2 LQKENI. The ends lost 2 bases at V and 6 bases at J; junction bases unmatched: 7. CDR3 coding DNA: TGTGCCAGCTCACCAGAGGGACAGGGTGTATCTGAAGCTTTCTTT. It yields the protein CASSPEGQGVSEAFF.

This clonotype was seen only a few times. V usage is TRBV7-9 and J usage is TRBJ2-1, with a possible D match to TRBD2 (5 bases). The CDR3 sequence is 14 residues long. Trimming pared 6 bases from V and 9 bases from J, leaving 18 bases between. Germline assignment: CDR1 SEHNR and CDR2 FQNEAQ (reference sequence). The CDR3 reads CASRGLRLGTEQFF. As DNA, the CDR3 is TGTGCCAGCAGAGGACTTCGCTTGGGTACTGAGCAGTTCTTC.

This chain joins TRBV4-2 and TRBJ2-1; D is possibly TRBD2 (6 bases). CDR3 length: 17 amino acids. Germline assignment: CDR1 LGHNA and CDR2 YNFKEQ. V lost 0 bases to trimming and J lost 7 bases, with 19 bases between them. CDR3 sequence reads: CASSQDDRGTIANEQFF. The DNA for the CDR3 is TGTGCCAGCAGCCAAGATGATCGCGGGACGATCGCGAATGAGCAGTTCTTC.

The chain combines TRBV6-6 with TRBJ1-5; TRBD1 matches at 7 bases. The V and J ends lost 2 bases and 2 bases, in that order; junction bases with no gene match: 6. CDR1 and CDR2 (germline): MNHNY, SVGAGI (reference sequence). This CDR3 has 16 residues. CDR3 protein: CASSYPLTGGNQPQHF. In nucleotides, the CDR3 is TGTGCCAGCAGTTACCCCCTCACAGGGGGCAATCAGCCCCAGCATTTT.

Only a few counts were recorded for this clonotype. V gene TRBV7-2 combines with J gene TRBJ2-7; either TRBD1 or TRBD2 may fit D (5 bases each). The CDR3 sequence is 12 residues long. V gave up 7 bases and J gave up 3 bases, with 10 bases separating them. Germline V CDR1 and CDR2: SGHTA, FQGNSA. The CDR3, as DNA: TGTGCCAGCACAGGGAGTTTCTACGAGCAGTACTTC. Its translation is CASTGSFYEQYF.

This clonotype turned up a few times. The CDR3 bases are TGTGCCAGCAGCCAAGAAAGGCTAGCGGGACAAGAGACCCAGTACTTC. Its protein is CASSQERLAGQETQYF. The chain joins TRBV4-2 to TRBJ2-5; 9 positions match TRBD2. Germline CDR1 is LGHNA and CDR2 is YNFKEQ. This CDR3 is 16 amino acids long. Germline trimming cut 0 bases from V and 2 bases from J; bases unmatched to any gene: 4.

This clonotype was counted a few times. The V call is TRBV27, the J call TRBJ2-5; TRBD2 matches 10 bases. The CDR3 spans 16 residues. V lost 4 bases to trimming and J lost 4 bases; unmatched junction nucleotides: 9. Germline V gene sequence: CDR1 MNHEY, CDR2 SMNVEV (reference sequence). As DNA, the CDR3 is TGTGCCAGCAGTTCAACTACTAGCGGGGTGTTAGAGACCCAGTACTTC. Residues: CASSSTTSGVLETQYF.

The chain joins TRBV7-2 to TRBJ1-4; no definite D call. V lost 5 bases, J lost 4 bases, and 14 bases lay in between. Per germline, CDR1 SGHTA and CDR2 FQGNSA. The CDR3 has 15 amino acids. The DNA for the CDR3 is TGTGCCAGCAGCGCAACGAGGGTTAATAATGAAAAACTGTTTTTT. Its translation: CASSATRVNNEKLFF.

In this sample, this clonotype turned up many times. The chain links TRBV7-8 to TRBJ1-5; D remains ambiguous. V lost 5 bases to trimming and J lost 1 base, with 18 bases between them. Germline-derived CDR1 and CDR2 are SGHVS and FQNEAQ. This CDR3 is 17 amino acids long. The CDR3: CASSRPRWVWSNQPQHF. DNA of the CDR3: TGTGCCAGCAGCCGCCCTCGGTGGGTTTGGAGCAATCAGCCCCAGCATTTT. Drawing the rest from reference TRBV7-8 and TRBJ1-5, the complete variable domain is GAGVSQSPRYKVAKRGQDVALRCDPISGHVSLFWYQQALGQGPEFLTYFQNEAQLDKSGLPSDRFFAERPEGSVSTLKIQRTQQEDSAVYLCASSRPRWVWSNQPQHFGDGTRLSIL.

The V call is TRBV6-1, the J call TRBJ1-1; D is undetermined. This CDR3 region has 14 residues. Trimming removed 4 bases at V and 0 bases at J, with 9 bases between. Germline V gene data show CDR1 as MNHNS and CDR2 as SASEGT. This chain's CDR3 is CASSVTYMNTEAFF. For the CDR3, the DNA is TGTGCCAGCAGTGTGACTTACATGAACACTGAAGCTTTCTTT.

The genes are TRBV6-1 and TRBJ2-1; no clear D gene. Germline V gene sequence: CDR1 MNHNS, CDR2 SASEGT. V was clipped by 5 bases and J by 5 bases, with 10 bases between them. The CDR3 runs to 13 residues. CDR3 loop: CASSRAANNEQFF. The CDR3, as DNA: TGTGCCAGCAGTAGGGCGGCTAACAATGAGCAGTTCTTC.

The chain is built from TRBV7-6 and TRBJ1-2; 9 bases match TRBD1. CDR3 length equals 15 residues. Trimming cost V 1 base and J 6 bases; bases outside gene matches: 6. CDR1 SGHVS and CDR2 FNYEAQ come from the germline V gene. DNA of the CDR3: TGTGCCAGCAGCTTAGGGGGACAGGGCCGGGATGGCTACACCTTC. Its translation is CASSLGGQGRDGYTF.

The chain uses TRBV12-3 or TRBV12-4 and TRBJ1-2, with D possibly being TRBD1 (5 bases). V shed 4 bases and J shed 1 base, with 16 bases lying between them. The CDR3 is 16 amino acids. The CDR3: CASSSLYLGVNYGYTF. In DNA form, the CDR3 reads TGTGCCAGCAGTTCCCTTTATTTGGGGGTTAACTATGGCTACACCTTC.

The chain combines TRBV5-4 with TRBJ1-2; D remains ambiguous. Germline V gene data show CDR1 as SGHNT and CDR2 as YYREEE (reference sequence). V dropped 2 bases and J dropped 1 base, with 6 bases sitting between them. The CDR3 has 13 residues. CDR3 in amino acids: CASSFQNNYGYTF. CDR3 DNA: TGTGCCAGCAGCTTTCAGAATAACTATGGCTACACCTTC.

This clonotype was detected only a few times. The chain carries TRBV12-5 and TRBJ1-1, with 8 nucleotides matching TRBD1. Germline V CDR1 and CDR2: LGHNT, FRNRAP. J was trimmed by 1 base and V by 5 bases; bases with no gene match: 3. This CDR3 is built from 14 residues. CDR3: CASGPQGANTEAFF. The CDR3 bases are TGTGCTAGTGGTCCCCAGGGGGCGAACACTGAAGCTTTCTTT.

This clonotype was recorded many times. The rearrangement links TRBV7-3 to TRBJ1-2; TRBD1 might be the D (5 bases). CDR3 size: 15 residues. V lost 0 bases and J lost 2, with 10 bases in between. Looked up from germline, CDR1 is SGHTA and CDR2 is FQGTGA. CDR3 in DNA: TGTGCCAGCAGCTTAACGTTTACAGGAAACTATGGCTACACCTTC. Translation gives CASSLTFTGNYGYTF. Combining the CDR3 with reference TRBV7-3 and TRBJ1-2 gives the whole variable domain GAGVSQTPSNKVTEKGKYVELRCDPISGHTALYWYRQSLGQGPEFLIYFQGTGAADDSGLPNDRFFAVRPEGSVSTLKIQRTERGDSAVYLCASSLTFTGNYGYTFGSGTRLTVV.

The chain recombines TRBV7-6 with TRBJ1-2; 8 bases map to TRBD1. This CDR3 has 16 residues. Germline V CDR1 and CDR2: SGHVS, FNYEAQ. The J segment lost 4 bases and the V segment lost 4 bases, leaving 11 bases of the junction unmatched. CDR3 nucleotide sequence: TGTGCCAGCAGCTCGCAGGAGACAGGGGAAAGCTATGGCTACACCTTC. It yields the protein CASSSQETGESYGYTF. Complete variable domain (other parts from reference TRBV7-6 and TRBJ1-2): GAGVSQSPRYKVTKRGQDVALRCDPISGHVSLYWYRQALGQGPEFLTYFNYEAQQDKSGLPNDRFSAERPEGSISTLTIQRTEQRDSAMYRCASSSQETGESYGYTFGSGTRLTVV.

Ten or more counts support this clonotype. The rearrangement links TRBV7-9 to TRBJ1-2; D is undetermined. Germline V gene lookup returns CDR1 SEHNR and CDR2 FQNEAQ (reference sequence). The CDR3 spans 12 residues. V dropped 2 bases and J dropped 2 bases, with 3 bases sitting between them. The CDR3 sequence is CASSLTNYGYTF. CDR3 nucleotides: TGTGCCAGCAGCTTAACCAACTATGGCTACACCTTC.

V and J are TRBV7-2 and TRBJ1-3; D is possibly TRBD1 (5 bases). From germline, CDR1 is SGHTA and CDR2 FQGNSA. The CDR3 has 17 residues. With 2 bases removed from V and 0 bases from J, the gap between germline ends came to 14 bases. The CDR3 is CASSLKRGTNSGNTIYF. CDR3 DNA: TGTGCCAGCAGCTTAAAAAGGGGTACCAACTCTGGAAACACCATATATTTT.

This clonotype has only a few counts. V gene TRBV3-1 combines with J gene TRBJ1-2; D gene unclear. The germline V gene has CDR1 LGHDT and CDR2 YNNKEL (reference sequence). Trimming removed 1 base from V and 5 bases from J, with 8 bases in between. This CDR3 contains 13 residues. In nucleotides, the CDR3 is TGTGCCAGCAGCCAAGGTGGAGGATATGGCTACACCTTC. It codes for CASSQGGGYGYTF.

This chain links TRBV27 with TRBJ2-5; 9 bases are a match to TRBD2. Germline V CDR1 and CDR2: MNHEY, SMNVEV (reference sequence). The CDR3 consists of 16 residues. V trimming: 5 bases; J trimming: 1 base; junction bases outside the gene matches: 8. CDR3: CASSPSSGTSQETQYF. The CDR3 DNA reads as TGTGCCAGCAGTCCATCTAGCGGGACCAGCCAAGAGACCCAGTACTTC.

The chain links TRBV12-3 or TRBV12-4 to TRBJ1-2; 7 bases match TRBD1. The J segment lost 4 bases and the V segment lost 2 bases, leaving 1 base of the junction unmatched. The CDR3 has 13 residues. CDR3 loop: CASSLYRGYGYTF. CDR3 DNA sequence: TGTGCCAGCAGTTTATACAGGGGCTATGGCTACACCTTC.

The genes are TRBV10-2 and TRBJ1-1, with D tentatively TRBD1 (5 bases). Trimming pared 1 base from V and 7 bases from J, leaving 13 bases between. Germline-derived CDR1 and CDR2 are WSHSY and SAAADI. This CDR3 has 14 residues. CDR3 nucleotides: TGCGCCAGCAGTGAGTGGGCGGAGGGGAGTGAAGCTTTCTTT. This encodes CASSEWAEGSEAFF.

J is TRBJ2-7 and V is TRBV19; maybe TRBD1 (5 bases). Germline CDR1 LNHDA, CDR2 SQIVND (reference sequence). The CDR3 length is 14 residues. The V end lost 3 bases, the J end lost 2 bases, and 11 bases lay between the germline ends. The CDR3 bases are TGTGCCAGTAGTATCACACCAGGGCCCTACGAGCAGTACTTC. It specifies CASSITPGPYEQYF.

V and J are TRBV6-5 and TRBJ2-5; 9 positions agree with TRBD1. Trimming cost V 5 bases and J 2 bases; bases outside gene matches: 9. The CDR3 extends over 16 amino acids. The V gene's germline CDR1 is MNHEY and CDR2 SVGAGI. This CDR3 reads CASSRTGTGYQETQYF. In DNA form, the CDR3 reads TGTGCCAGCAGTAGAACCGGGACAGGGTATCAAGAGACCCAGTACTTC.

This clonotype was recorded a few times. The rearrangement links TRBV4-2 to TRBJ2-2; D uncertain. The CDR3 consists of 13 residues. Trimming removed 0 bases at V and 6 bases at J, with 5 bases between. From germline, CDR1 is LGHNA and CDR2 YNFKEQ. CDR3 loop: CASSQEVSGELFF. CDR3 DNA sequence: TGTGCCAGCAGCCAAGAGGTGTCCGGGGAGCTGTTTTTT.

The V and J genes are TRBV5-6 and TRBJ2-1, with 9 bases that match TRBD2. J was trimmed by 5 bases and V by 0 bases; bases with no gene match: 0. Germline V gene sequence: CDR1 SGHDT, CDR2 YYEEEE. The CDR3 consists of 14 residues. CDR3 protein: CASSLGGRDNEQFF. The CDR3 region has the DNA TGTGCCAGCAGCTTGGGCGGGAGGGACAATGAGCAGTTCTTC.